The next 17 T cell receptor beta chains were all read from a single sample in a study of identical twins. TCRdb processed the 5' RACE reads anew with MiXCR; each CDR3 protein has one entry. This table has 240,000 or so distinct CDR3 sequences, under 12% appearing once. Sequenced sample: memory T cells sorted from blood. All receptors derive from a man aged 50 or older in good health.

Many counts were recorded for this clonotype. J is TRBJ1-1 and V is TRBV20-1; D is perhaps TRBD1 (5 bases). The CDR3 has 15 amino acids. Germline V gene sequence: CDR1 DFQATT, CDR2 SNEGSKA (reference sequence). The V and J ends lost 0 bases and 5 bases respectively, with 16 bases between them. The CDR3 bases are TGCAGTGCTAGAGACTCAGCCGGGGGTGCGACTGAAGCTTTCTTT. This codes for CSARDSAGGATEAFF.

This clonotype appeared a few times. CDR3 coding DNA: TGCAGTGGATTAGCGGGAGGGCCTAGCAACGAGCAGTACTTC. Its protein is CSGLAGGPSNEQYF. The chain combines TRBV20-1 with TRBJ2-7, with TRBD2 matching over 11 bases. Germline-derived CDR1 and CDR2 are DFQATT and SNEGSKA (reference sequence). The CDR3 covers 14 residues. Trimming cost V 7 bases and J 5 bases; bases outside gene matches: 10.

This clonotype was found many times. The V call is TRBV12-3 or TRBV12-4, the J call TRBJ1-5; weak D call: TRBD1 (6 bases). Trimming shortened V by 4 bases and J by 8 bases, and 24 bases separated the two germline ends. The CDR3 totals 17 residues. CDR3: CASSSLPTGRGPEPQHF. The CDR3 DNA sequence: TGTGCCAGCAGTTCCCTCCCCACGGGGCGGGGGCCTGAGCCCCAGCATTTT.

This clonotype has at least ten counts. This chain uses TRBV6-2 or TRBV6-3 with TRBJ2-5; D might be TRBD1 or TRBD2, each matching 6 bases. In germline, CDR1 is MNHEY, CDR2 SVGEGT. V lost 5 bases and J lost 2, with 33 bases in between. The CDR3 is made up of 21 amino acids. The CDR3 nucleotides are TGTGCCAGCAGTACCTCATGGGGGGCCGCGAGCTCTATAGTTAGGCAAGAGACCCAGTACTTC. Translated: CASSTSWGAASSIVRQETQYF.

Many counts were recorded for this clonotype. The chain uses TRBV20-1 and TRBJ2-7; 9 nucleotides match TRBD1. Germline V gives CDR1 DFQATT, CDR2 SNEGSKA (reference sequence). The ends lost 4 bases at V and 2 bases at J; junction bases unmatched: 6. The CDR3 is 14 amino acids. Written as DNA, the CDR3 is TGCAGTGCTACTGGACAGGGGTTCGCCTACGAGCAGTACTTC. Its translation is CSATGQGFAYEQYF.

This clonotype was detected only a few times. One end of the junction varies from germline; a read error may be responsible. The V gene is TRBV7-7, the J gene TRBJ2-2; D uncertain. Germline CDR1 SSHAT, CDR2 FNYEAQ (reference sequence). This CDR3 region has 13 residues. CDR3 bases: TGTGCTAGCAGTAAACAGCTTACCGGGGAGCTGTTTTTT. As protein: CASSKQLTGELFF.

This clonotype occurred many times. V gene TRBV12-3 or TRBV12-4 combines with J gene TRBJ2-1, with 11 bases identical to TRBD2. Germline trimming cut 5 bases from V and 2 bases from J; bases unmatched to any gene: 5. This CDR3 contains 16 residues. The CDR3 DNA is TGTGCCAGCAGTGCCCGGGGACTAGCGGCCTACAATGAGCAGTTCTTC. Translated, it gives CASSARGLAAYNEQFF.

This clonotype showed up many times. The chain's CDR3 is CASSQTSGLYEQYF. CDR3 sequence (DNA): TGTGCCAGCAGCCAGACTAGCGGTCTATACGAGCAGTACTTC. The V call is TRBV3-1, the J call TRBJ2-7, with 9 bases fitting TRBD2. The CDR3 is 14 residues long. V trimming: 3 bases; J trimming: 4 bases; junction bases outside the gene matches: 4. The germline gives CDR1 LGHDT, CDR2 YNNKEL (reference sequence).

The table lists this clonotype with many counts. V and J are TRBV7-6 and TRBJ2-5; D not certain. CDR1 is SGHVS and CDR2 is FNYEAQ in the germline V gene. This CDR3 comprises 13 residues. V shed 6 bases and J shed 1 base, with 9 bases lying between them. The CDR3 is CASSRRFQETQYF. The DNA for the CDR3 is TGTGCCAGCAGTCGAAGGTTCCAAGAGACCCAGTACTTC.

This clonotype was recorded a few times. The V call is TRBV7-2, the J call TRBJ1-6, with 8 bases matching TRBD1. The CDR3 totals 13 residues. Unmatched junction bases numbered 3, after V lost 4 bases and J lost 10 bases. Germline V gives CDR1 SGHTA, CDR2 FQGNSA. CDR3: CASSSGGRSPLHF. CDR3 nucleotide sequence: TGTGCCAGCAGCTCAGGGGGCAGGTCACCCCTCCACTTT.

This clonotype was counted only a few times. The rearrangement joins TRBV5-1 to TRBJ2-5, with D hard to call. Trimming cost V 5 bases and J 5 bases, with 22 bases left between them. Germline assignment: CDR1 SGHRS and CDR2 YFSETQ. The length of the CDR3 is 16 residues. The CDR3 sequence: CASRGGDIPVVETQYF. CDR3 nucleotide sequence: TGCGCCAGCAGGGGTGGTGACATCCCGGTTGTGGAGACCCAGTACTTC.

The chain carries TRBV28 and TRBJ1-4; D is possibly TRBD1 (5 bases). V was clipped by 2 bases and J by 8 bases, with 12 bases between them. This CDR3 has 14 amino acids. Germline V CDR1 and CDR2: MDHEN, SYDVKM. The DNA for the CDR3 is TGTGCCAGCAGTTTACCCAGAGGGGAAGAAAAACTGTTTTTT. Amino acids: CASSLPRGEEKLFF. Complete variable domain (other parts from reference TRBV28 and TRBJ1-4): DVKVTQSSRYLVKRTGEKVFLECVQDMDHENMFWYRQDPGLGLRLIYFSYDVKMKEKGDIPEGYSVSREKKERFSLILESASTNQTSMYLCASSLPRGEEKLFFGSGTQLSVL.

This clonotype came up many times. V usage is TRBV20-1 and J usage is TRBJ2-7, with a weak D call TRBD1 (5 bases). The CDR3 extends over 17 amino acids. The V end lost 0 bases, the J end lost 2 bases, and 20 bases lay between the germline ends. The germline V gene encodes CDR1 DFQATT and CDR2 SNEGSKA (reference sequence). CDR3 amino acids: CSARDEHQGRATYEQYF. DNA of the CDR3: TGCAGTGCTAGAGATGAACACCAGGGCAGGGCAACCTACGAGCAGTACTTC.

Here the CDR3 reads CASSVAEVSGNAEAFF. CDR3 DNA sequence: TGTGCCAGCAGCGTAGCCGAGGTAAGCGGAAACGCTGAAGCTTTCTTT. The rearrangement uses TRBV9 and TRBJ1-1; D is unresolved. The V gene's germline CDR1 is SGDLS and CDR2 YYNGEE. The V end was cut by 0 bases, the J end by 6 bases, with 18 bases between. The CDR3 totals 16 residues.

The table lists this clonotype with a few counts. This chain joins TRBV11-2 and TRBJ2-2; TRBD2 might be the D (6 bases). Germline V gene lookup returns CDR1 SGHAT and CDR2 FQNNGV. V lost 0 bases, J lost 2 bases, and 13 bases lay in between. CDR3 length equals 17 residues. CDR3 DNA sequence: TGTGCCAGCAGCTTAGAAGGCCTAGCGATTAACACCGGGGAGCTGTTTTTT. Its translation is CASSLEGLAINTGELFF.

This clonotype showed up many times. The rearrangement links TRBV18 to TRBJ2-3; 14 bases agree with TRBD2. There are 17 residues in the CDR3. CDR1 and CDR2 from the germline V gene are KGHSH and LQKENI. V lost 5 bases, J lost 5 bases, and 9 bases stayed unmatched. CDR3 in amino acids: CASSNNLGLAGVDTQYF. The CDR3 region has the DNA TGTGCCAGCTCAAACAATTTGGGACTAGCGGGAGTAGATACGCAGTATTTT.

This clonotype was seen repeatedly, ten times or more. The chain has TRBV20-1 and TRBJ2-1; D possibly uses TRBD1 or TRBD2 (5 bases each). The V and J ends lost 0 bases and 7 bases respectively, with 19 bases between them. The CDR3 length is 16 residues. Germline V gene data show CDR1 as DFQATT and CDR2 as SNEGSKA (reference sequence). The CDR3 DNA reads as TGCAGTGCTAGAGATAGGTGGGGGATACACGGGAATGAGCAGTTCTTC. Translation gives CSARDRWGIHGNEQFF.